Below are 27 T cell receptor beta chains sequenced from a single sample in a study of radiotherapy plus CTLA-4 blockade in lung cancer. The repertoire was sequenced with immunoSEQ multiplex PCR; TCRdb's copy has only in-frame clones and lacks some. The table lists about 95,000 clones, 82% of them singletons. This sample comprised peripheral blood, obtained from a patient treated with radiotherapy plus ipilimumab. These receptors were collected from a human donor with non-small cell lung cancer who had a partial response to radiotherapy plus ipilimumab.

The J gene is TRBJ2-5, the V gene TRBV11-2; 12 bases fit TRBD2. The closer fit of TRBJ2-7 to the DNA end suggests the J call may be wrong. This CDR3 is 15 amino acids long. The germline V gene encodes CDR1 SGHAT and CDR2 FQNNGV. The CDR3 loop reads CASSAAGTSGYEQYF. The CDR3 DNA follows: TGTGCCAGCAGCGCCGCCGGGACTAGCGGGTACGAGCAGTACTTC.

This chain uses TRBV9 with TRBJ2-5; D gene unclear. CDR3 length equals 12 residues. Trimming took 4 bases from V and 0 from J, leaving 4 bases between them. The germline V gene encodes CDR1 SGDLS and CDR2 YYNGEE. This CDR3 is CASSSDQETQYF. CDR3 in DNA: TGTGCCAGCAGCTCTGACCAAGAGACCCAGTACTTC.

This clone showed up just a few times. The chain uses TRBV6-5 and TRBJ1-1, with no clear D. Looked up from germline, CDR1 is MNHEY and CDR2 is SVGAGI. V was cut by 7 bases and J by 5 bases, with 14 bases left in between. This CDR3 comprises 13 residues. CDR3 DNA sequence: TGTGCCAGCACGCTGACTCAGCGGACTGAAGCTTTCTTT. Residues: CASTLTQRTEAFF.

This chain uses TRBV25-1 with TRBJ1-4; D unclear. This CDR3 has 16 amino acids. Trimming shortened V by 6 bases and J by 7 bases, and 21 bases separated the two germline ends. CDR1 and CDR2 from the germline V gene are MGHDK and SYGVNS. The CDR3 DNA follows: TGTGCCAGCAGAGGGTTGACTGCTGATGCGGGTGAAAAACTGTTTTTT. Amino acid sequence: CASRGLTADAGEKLFF.

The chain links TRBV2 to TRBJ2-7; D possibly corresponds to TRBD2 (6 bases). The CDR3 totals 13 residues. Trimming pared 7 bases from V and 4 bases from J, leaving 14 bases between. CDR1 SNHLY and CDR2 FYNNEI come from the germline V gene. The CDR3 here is CASNDGRGYEQYF. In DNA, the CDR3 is TGTGCCAGCAATGACGGGAGAGGGTACGAGCAGTACTTC.

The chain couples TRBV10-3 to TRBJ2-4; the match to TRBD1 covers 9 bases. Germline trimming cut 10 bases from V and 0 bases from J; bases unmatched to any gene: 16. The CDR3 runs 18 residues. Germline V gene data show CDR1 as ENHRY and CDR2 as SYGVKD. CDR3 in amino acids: CATMSGTGTLLAKNIQYF. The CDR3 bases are TGTGCCACCATGTCCGGGACAGGGACACTGTTAGCCAAAAACATTCAGTACTTC.

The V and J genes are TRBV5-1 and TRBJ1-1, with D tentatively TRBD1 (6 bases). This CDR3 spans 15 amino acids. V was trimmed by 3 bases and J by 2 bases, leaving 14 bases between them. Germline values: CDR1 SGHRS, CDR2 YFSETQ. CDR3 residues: CASSYPGQRNTEAFF. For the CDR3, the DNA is TGCGCCAGCAGCTATCCGGGACAAAGAAACACTGAAGCTTTCTTT.

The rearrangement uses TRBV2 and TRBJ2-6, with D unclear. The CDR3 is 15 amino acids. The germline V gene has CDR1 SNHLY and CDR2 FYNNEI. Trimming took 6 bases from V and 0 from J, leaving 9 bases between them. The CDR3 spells CASRKGDSGANVLTF. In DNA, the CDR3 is TGTGCCAGCAGGAAAGGAGACTCTGGGGCCAACGTCCTGACTTTC.

In DNA form, the CDR3 reads TGTGCCAGCAGTGCCCACAGGGGGAGCTCCTACAATGAGCAGTTCTTC. Amino acid sequence: CASSAHRGSSYNEQFF. The gene calls are TRBV6-6 and TRBJ2-1; 8 nucleotides align to TRBD1. Germline V lookup: CDR1 MNHNY, CDR2 SVGAGI (reference sequence). V gave up 5 bases and J gave up 0 bases; unmatched junction bases: 6. The CDR3 spans 16 residues.

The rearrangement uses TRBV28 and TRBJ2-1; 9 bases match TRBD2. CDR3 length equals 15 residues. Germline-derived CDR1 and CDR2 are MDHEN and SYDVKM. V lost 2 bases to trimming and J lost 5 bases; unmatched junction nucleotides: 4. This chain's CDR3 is CASSLGASGDNEQFF. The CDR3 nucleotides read TGTGCCAGCAGTTTAGGGGCTAGCGGGGACAATGAGCAGTTCTTC.

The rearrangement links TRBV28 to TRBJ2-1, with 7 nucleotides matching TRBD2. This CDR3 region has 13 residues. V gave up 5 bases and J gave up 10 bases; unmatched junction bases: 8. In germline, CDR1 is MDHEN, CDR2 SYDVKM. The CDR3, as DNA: TGTGCCAGCAGTCTCCTAGCGGACGGGGAGCAGTTCTTC. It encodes CASSLLADGEQFF.

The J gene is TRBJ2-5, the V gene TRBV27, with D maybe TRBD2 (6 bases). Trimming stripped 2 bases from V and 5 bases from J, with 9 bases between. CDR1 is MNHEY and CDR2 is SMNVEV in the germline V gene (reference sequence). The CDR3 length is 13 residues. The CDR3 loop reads CASSLLRGETQYF. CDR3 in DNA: TGTGCCAGCAGTTTACTCCGGGGGGAGACCCAGTACTTC.

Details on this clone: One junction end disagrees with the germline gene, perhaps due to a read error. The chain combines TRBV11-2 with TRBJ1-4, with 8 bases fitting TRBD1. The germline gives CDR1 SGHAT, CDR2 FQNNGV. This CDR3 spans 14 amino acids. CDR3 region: CASSRDRTSEKLFF. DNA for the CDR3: TGTGCCAGCAGCAGGGACAGGACTAGTGAAAAACTGTTTTTT.

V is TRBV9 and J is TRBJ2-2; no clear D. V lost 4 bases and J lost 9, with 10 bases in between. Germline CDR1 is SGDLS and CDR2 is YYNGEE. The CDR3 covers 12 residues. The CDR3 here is CASSSVGWELFF. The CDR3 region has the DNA TGTGCCAGCAGCTCCGTCGGGTGGGAGCTGTTTTTT.

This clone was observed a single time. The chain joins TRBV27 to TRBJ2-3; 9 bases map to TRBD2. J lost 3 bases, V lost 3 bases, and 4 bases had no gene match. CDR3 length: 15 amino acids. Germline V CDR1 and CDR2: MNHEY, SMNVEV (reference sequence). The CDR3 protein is CASSLRREGTDTQYF. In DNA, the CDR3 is TGTGCCAGCAGTTTGCGGCGGGAGGGAACAGATACGCAGTATTTT.

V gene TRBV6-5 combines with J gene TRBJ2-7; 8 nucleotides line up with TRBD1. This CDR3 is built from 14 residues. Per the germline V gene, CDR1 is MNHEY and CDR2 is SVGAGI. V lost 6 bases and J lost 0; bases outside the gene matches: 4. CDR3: CASRTTGGSYEQYF. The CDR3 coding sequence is TGTGCCAGCAGGACAACAGGGGGCTCCTACGAGCAGTACTTC.

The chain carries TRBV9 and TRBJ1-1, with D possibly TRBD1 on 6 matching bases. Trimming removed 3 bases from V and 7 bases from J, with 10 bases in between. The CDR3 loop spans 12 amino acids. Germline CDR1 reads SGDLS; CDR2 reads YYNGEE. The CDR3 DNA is TGTGCCAGCAGCGACAGGGTGGGTGAAGCTTTCTTT. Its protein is CASSDRVGEAFF. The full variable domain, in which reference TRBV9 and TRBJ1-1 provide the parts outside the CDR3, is DSGVTQTPKHLITATGQRVTLRCSPRSGDLSVYWYQQSLDQGLQFLIQYYNGEERAKGNILERFSAQQFPDLHSELNLSSLELGDSALYFCASSDRVGEAFFGQGTRLTVV.

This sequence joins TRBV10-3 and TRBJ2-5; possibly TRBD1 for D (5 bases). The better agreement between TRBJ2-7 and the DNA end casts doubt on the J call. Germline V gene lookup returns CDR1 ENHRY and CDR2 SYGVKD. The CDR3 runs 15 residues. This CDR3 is CAISETGEKAYEQYF. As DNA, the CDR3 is TGTGCCATCAGTGAGACAGGTGAAAAGGCCTACGAGCAGTACTTC.

The CDR3 loop reads CASSYSRSADGYTF. The CDR3 DNA is TGTGCCAGCAGTTACTCAAGATCGGCGGATGGCTACACCTTC. V usage is TRBV6-6 and J usage is TRBJ1-2; D ambiguous. Trimming left V 0 bases short and J 6 bases short, with 11 bases between. Germline V CDR1 and CDR2: MNHNY, SVGAGI (reference sequence). This CDR3 contains 14 residues.

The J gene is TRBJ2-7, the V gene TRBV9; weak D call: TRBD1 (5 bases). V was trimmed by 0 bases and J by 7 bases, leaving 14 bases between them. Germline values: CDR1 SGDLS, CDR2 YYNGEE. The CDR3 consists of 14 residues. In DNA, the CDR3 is TGTGCCAGCAGCGTAGAAGAAGGGGCAGGTGAGCAGTACTTC. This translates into CASSVEEGAGEQYF.

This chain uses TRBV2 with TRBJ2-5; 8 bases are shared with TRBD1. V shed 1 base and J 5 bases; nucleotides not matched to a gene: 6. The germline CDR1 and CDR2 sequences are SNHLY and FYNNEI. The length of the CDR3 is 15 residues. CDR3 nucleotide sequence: TGTGCCAGCAGTGAAGAGGGGCGACAGGGGGAGACCCAGTACTTC. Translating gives CASSEEGRQGETQYF.

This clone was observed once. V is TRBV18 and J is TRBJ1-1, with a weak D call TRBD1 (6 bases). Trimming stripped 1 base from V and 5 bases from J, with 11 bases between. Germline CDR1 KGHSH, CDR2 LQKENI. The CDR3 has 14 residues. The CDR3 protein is CASSPQGVSTEAFF. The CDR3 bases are TGTGCCAGCTCACCACAGGGGGTGAGTACTGAAGCTTTCTTT.

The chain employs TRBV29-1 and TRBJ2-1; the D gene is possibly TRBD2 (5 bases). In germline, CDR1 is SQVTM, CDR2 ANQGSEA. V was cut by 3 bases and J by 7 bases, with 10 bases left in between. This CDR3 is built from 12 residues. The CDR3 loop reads CSVDGEKNEQFF. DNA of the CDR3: TGCAGCGTTGACGGGGAAAAGAATGAGCAGTTCTTC.

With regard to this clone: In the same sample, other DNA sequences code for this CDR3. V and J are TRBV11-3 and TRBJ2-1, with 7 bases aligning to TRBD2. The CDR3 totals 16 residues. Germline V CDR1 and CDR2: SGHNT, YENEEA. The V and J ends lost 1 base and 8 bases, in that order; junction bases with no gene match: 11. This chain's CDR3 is CASSLAGIAGDYEQFF. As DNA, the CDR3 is TGTGCCAGCAGCTTAGCTGGGATTGCGGGAGACTATGAGCAGTTCTTC.

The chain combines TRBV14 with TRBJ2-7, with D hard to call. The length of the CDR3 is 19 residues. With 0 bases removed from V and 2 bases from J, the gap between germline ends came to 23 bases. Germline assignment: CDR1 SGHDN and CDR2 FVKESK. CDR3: CASSQEPQQTPSRTYEQYF. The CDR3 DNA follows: TGTGCCAGCAGCCAAGAACCGCAACAGACCCCCTCCCGAACCTACGAGCAGTACTTC.

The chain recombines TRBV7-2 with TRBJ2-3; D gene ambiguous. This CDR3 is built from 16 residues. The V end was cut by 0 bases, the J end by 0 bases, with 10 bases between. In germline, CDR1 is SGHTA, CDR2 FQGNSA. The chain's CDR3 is CASSLAAPPSTDTQYF. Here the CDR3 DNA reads TGTGCCAGCAGCTTAGCGGCACCCCCTAGCACAGATACGCAGTATTTT.

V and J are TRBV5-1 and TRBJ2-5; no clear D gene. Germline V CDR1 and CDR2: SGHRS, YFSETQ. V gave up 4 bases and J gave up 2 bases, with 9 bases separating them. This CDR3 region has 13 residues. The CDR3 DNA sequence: TGCGCCAGCAGCCTGACTGATCAAGAGACCCAGTACTTC. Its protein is CASSLTDQETQYF.